The present TCR beta chain was sequenced within a study of blood T cell repertoires in COVID-19. Some clones are missing from TCRdb's copy, which holds only in-frame ones; the method was immunoSEQ multiplex PCR. The sample carries hundreds of thousands of clones, approximately 84% recorded once. The sequenced material came from peripheral blood. This receptor was obtained from a woman aged 80 or older with acute or convalescent COVID-19.

The CDR3 DNA sequence: TGTGCCAGCAGCCACCACCGGGACACTCGGGAGAACACTGAAGCTTTCTTT. It yields the protein CASSHHRDTRENTEAFF. This chain uses TRBV4-2 with TRBJ1-1; D perhaps matches TRBD1 (6 bases). The CDR3 consists of 17 residues. Germline V gene lookup returns CDR1 LGHNA and CDR2 YNFKEQ. V lost 3 bases to trimming and J lost 1 base, with 18 bases between them.